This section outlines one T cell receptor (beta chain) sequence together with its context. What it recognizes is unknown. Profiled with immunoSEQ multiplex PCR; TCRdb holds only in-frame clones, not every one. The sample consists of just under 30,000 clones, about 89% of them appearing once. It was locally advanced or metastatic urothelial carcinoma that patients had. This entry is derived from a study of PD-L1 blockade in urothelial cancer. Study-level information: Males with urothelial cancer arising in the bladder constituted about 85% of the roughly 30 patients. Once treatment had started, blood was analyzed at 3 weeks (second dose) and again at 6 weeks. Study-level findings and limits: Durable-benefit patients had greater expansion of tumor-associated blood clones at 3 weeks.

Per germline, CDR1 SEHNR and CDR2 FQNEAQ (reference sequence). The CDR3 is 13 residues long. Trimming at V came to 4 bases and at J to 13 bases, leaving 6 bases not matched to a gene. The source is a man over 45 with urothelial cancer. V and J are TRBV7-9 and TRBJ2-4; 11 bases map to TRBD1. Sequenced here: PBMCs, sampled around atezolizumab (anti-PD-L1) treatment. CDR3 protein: CASSSGQGAGQYF. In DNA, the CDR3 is TGTGCCAGCAGCTCCGGACAGGGGGCTGGCCAGTACTTC. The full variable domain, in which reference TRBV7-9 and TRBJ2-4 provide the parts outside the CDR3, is DTGVSQNPRHKITKRGQNVTFRCDPISEHNRLYWYRQTLGQGPEFLTYFQNEAQLEKSRLLSDRFSAERPKGSFSTLEIQRTEQGDSAMYLCASSSGQGAGQYFGAGTRLSVL.